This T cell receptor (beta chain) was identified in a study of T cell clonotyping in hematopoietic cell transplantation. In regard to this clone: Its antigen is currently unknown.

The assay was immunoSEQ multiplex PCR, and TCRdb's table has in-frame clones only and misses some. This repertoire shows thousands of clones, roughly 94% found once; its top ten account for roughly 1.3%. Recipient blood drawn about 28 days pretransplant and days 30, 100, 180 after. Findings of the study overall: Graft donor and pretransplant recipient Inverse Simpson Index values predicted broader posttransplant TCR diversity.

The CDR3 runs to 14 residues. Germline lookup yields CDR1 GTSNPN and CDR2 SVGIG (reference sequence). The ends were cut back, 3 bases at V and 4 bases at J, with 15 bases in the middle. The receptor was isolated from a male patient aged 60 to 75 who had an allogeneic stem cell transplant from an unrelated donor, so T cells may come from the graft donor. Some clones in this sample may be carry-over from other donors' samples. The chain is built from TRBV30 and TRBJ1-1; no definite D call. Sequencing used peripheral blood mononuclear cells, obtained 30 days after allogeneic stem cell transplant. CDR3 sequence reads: CAWRDSPAGTEAFF. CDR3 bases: TGTGCCTGGAGAGACTCCCCGGCGGGCACTGAAGCTTTCTTT. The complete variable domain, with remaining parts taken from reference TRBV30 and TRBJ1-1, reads SQTIHQWPATLVQPVGSPLSLECTVEGTSNPNLYWYRQAAGRGLQLLFYSVGIGQISSEVPQNLSASRPQDRQFILSSKKLLLSDSGFYLCAWRDSPAGTEAFFGQGTRLTVV.